The present T cell receptor (beta chain) was sequenced within a study of T-cell memory formation after mild COVID-19. CDR3 length: 15 residues. Germline V gives CDR1 MNHEY, CDR2 SVGAGI. V was clipped by 5 bases and J by 2 bases; unmatched bases: 2. This clonotype was counted between two and nine times. TCRdb reprocessed the 5' RACE reads via MiXCR and lists one record per CDR3 protein. The data hold 180,000 or so distinct CDR3 sequences, with roughly 11% observed a single time. This rearrangement joins TRBV6-5 to TRBJ2-3; 12 bases agree with TRBD2. The sequencing sample was made of PBMCs or a T cell subset sorted from them (not recorded which). The receptor's source is a man younger than 30 who had mild COVID-19 (a few samples of this study predate the infection). Cell type and time point are not known. The CDR3 nucleotides are TGTGCCAGCAGTCGGACTAGCGGGGACACAGATACGCAGTATTTT. Amino acids: CASSRTSGDTDTQYF.